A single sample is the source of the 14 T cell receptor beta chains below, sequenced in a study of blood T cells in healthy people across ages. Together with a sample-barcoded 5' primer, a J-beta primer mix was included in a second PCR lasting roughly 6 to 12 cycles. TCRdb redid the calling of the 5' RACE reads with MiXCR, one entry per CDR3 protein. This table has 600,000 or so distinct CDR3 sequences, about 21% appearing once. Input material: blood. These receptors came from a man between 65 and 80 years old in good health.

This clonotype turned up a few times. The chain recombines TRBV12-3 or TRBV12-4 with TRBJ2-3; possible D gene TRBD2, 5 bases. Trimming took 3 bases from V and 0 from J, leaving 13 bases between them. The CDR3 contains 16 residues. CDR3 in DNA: TGTGCCAGCAGTTTCGCCGGAGGAAGTAGCACAGATACGCAGTATTTT. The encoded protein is CASSFAGGSSTDTQYF.

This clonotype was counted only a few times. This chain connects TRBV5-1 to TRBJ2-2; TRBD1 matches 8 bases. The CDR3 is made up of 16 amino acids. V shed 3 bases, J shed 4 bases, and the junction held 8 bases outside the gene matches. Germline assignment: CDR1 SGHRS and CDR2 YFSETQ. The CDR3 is CASSSQGALSTGELFF. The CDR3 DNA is TGCGCCAGCAGCTCGCAGGGGGCGCTTAGCACCGGGGAGCTGTTTTTT.

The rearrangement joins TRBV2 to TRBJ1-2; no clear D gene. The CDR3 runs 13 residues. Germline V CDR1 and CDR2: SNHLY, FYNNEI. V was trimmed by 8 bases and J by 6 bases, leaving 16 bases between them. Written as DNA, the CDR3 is TGTGCCAGCCGGTACGGGTTAAAGGATGGCTACACCTTC. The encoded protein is CASRYGLKDGYTF.

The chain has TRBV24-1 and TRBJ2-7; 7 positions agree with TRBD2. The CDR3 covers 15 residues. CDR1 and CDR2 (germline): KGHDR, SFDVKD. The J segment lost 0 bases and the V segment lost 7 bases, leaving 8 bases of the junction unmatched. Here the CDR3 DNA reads TGTGCCACCAGCCACGGACTAGTTTCCTCCTACGAGCAGTACTTC. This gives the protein CATSHGLVSSYEQYF.

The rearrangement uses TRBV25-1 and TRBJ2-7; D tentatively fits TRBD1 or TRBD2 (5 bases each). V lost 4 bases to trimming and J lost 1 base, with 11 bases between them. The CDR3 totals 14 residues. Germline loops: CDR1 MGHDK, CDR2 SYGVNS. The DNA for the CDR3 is TGTGCCAGCAGTGTAGAGAGGGGATCCTACGAGCAGTACTTC. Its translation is CASSVERGSYEQYF.

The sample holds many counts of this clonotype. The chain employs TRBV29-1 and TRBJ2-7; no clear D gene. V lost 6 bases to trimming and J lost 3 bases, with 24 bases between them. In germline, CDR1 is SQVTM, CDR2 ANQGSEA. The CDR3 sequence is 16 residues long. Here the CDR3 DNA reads TGCAGCGTCGCCGGTGTATCATCCGCGAACCTCTACGAGCAGTACTTC. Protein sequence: CSVAGVSSANLYEQYF.

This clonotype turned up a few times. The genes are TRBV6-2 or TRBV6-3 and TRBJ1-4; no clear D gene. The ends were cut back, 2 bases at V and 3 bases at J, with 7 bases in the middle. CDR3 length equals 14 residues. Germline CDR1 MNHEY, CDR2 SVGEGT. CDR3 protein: CASSYRGSNEKLFF. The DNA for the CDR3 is TGTGCCAGCAGTTACCGGGGATCTAATGAAAAACTGTTTTTT.

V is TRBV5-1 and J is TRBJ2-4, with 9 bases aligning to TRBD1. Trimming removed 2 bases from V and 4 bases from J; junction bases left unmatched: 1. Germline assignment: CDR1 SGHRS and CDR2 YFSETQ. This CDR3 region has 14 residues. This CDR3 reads CASSFDRGKNIQYF. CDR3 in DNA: TGCGCCAGCAGCTTCGACAGGGGGAAAAACATTCAGTACTTC.

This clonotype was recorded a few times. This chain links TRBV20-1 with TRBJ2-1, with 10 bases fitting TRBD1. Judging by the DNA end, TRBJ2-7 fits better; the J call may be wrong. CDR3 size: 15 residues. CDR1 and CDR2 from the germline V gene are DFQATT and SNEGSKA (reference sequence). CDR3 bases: TGCAGTGCTACGTCCAGCGACAGGGGGCTATACGAGCAGTACTTC. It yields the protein CSATSSDRGLYEQYF.

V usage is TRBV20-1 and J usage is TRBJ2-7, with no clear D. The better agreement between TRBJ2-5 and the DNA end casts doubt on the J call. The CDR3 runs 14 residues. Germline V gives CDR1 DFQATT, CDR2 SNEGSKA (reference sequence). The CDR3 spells CSASGRVLQETQYF. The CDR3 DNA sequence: TGCAGTGCTAGTGGTAGGGTCTTACAAGAGACCCAGTACTTC.

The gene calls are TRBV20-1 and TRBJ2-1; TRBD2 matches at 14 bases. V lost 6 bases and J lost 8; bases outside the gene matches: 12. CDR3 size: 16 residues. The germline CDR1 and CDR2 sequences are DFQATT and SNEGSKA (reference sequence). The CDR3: CSANRGLAGVRDEQFF. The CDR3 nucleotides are TGCAGTGCCAATAGGGGACTAGCGGGAGTCCGCGATGAGCAGTTCTTC.

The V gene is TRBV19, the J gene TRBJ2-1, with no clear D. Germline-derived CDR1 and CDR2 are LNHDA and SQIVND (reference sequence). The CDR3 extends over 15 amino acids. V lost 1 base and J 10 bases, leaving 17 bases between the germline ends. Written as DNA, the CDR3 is TGTGCCAGTAGTATAGCGGGTAACGGGCCGTTCGAGCAGTTCTTC. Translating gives CASSIAGNGPFEQFF.

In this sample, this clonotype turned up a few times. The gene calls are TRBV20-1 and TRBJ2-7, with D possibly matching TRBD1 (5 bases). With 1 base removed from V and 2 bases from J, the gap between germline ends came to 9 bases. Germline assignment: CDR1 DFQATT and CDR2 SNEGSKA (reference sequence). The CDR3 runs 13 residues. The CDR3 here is CSARVQDAYEQYF. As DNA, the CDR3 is TGCAGTGCTAGAGTACAGGACGCCTACGAGCAGTACTTC.

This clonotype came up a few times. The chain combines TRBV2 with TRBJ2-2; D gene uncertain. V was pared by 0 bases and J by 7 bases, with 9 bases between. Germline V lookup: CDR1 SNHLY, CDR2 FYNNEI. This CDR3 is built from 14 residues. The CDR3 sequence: CASSEAGGVGELFF. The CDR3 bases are TGTGCCAGCAGTGAAGCAGGCGGTGTCGGGGAGCTGTTTTTT.